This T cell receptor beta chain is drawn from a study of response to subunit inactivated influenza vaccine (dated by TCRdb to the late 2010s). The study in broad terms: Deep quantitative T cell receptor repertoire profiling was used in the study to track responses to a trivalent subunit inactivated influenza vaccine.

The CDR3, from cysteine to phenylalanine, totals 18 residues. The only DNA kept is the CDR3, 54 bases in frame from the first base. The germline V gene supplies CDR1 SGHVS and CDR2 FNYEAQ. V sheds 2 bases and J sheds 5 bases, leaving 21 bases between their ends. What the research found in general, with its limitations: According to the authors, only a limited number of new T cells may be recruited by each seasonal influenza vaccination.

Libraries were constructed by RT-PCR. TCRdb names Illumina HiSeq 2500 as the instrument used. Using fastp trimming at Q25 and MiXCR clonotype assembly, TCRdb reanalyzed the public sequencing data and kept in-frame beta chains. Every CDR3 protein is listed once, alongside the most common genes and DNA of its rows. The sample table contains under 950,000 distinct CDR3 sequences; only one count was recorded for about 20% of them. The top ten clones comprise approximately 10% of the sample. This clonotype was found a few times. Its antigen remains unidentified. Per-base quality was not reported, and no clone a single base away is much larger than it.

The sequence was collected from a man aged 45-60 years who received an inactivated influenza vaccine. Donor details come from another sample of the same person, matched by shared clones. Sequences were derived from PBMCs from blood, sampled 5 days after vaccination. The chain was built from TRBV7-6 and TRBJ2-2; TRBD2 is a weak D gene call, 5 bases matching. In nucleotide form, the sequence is TGTGCCAGCAGCTTATTACGAGTGGAGTTGTCGGGGACCGGGGAGCTGTTTTTT. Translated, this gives CASSLLRVELSGTGELFF.